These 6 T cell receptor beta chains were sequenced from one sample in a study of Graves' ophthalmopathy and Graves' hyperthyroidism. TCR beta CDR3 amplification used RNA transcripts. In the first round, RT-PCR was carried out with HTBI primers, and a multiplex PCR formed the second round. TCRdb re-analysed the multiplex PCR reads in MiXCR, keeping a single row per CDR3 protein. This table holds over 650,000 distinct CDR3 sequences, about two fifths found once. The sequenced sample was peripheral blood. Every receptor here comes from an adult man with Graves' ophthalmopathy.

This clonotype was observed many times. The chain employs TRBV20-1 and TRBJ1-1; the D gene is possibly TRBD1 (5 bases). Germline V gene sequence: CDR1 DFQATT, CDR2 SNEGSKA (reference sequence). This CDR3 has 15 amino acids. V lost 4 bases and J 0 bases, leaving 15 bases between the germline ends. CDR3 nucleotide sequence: TGCAGTGCTAAGGGACCGACAACGGTGAACACTGAAGCTTTCTTT. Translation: CSAKGPTTVNTEAFF.

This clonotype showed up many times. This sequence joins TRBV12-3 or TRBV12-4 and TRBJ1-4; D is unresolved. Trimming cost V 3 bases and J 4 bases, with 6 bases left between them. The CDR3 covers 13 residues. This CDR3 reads CASSFLGNEKLFF. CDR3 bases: TGTGCCAGCAGTTTTTTGGGTAATGAAAAACTGTTTTTT.

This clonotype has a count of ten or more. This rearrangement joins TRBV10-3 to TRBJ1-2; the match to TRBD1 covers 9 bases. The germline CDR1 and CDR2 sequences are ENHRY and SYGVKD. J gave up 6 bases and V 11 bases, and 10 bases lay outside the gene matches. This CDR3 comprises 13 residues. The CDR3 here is CAGTGGATDGYTF. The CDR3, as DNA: TGTGCCGGAACAGGGGGCGCGACGGATGGCTACACCTTC.

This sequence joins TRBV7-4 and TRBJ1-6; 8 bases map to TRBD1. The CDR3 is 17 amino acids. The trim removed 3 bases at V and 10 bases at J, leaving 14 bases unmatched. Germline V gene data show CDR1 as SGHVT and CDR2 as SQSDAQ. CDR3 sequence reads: CASSFYLGRTGSSPLHF. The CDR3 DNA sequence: TGTGCCAGCAGCTTCTACCTCGGCCGGACAGGGAGCTCACCCCTCCACTTT.

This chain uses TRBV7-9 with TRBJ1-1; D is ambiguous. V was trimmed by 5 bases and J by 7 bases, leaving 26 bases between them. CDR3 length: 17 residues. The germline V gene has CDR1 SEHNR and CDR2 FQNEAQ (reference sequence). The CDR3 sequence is CASSRLGYGSGGLEAFF. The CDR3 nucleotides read TGTGCCAGCAGCCGTTTGGGGTATGGATCGGGTGGTCTTGAAGCTTTCTTT.

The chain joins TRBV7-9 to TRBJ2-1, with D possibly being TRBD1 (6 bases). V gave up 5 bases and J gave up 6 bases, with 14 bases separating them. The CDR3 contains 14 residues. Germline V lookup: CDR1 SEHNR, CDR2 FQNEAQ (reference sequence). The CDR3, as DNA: TGTGCCAGCAGCCAAGGGGGAGTGGGCAATGAGCAGTTCTTC. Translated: CASSQGGVGNEQFF.